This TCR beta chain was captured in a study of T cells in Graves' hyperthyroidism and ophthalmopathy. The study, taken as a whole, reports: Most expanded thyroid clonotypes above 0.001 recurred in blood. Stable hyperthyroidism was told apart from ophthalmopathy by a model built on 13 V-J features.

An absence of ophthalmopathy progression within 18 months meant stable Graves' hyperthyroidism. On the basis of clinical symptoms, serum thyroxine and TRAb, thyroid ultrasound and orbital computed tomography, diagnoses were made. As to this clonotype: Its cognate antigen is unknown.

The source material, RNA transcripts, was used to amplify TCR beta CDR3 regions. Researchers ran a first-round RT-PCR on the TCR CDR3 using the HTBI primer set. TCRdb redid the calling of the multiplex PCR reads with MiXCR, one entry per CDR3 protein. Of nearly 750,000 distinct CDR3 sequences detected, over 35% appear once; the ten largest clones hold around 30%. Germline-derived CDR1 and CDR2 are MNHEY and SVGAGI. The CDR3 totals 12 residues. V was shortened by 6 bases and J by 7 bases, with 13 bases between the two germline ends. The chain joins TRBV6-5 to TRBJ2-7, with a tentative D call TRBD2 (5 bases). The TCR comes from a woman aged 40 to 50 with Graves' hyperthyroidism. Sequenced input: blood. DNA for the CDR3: TGTGCCAGCAGAAAGTCCCGAGGGGAGCAGTACTTC. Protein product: CASRKSRGEQYF.